Listed below are T cell receptor beta chains from one sample, sequenced in a study of blood T cell repertoires in COVID-19. Here immunoSEQ multiplex PCR was the method, and the copy in TCRdb shows in-frame clones only, minus some. The table has 190,000 or so clones, nearly 90% seen once. Sequenced sample: peripheral blood. The receptor set was obtained from a man aged 50 to 60 with acute or convalescent COVID-19. Both conserved end residues are part of each CDR3. Fields, in order: clone size, J gene, CDR3 length, V gene, D gene, CDR3 DNA, CDR3 protein. The D gene is left open where the match is weak. Size tells how often a clone was seen (once, few, many) or the class of an expanded clone, and some rows leave it out.

once | TRBJ2-3 | 19 | TRBV10-2 | . | TGCGCCAGCAGCCCAAGGTTCGTTAGGGGGAAGTCCGGCACAGATACGCAGTATTTT | CASSPRFVRGKSGTDTQYF
. | TRBJ2-5 | 16 | TRBV28 | TRBD1 | TGTGCCAGCAGTTTAAGGGCCGGGACAGACCAAGAGACCCAGTACTTC | CASSLRAGTDQETQYF
. | TRBJ1-1 | 14 | TRBV19 | . | TGTGCCAGTAGTCGCAGGGGTCGGGGCACTGAAGCTTTCTTT | CASSRRGRGTEAFF
. | TRBJ2-1 | 15 | TRBV9 | TRBD2 | TGTGCCAGCAGCGCAAGCGGGGGGAATTACAATGAGCAGTTCTTC | CASSASGGNYNEQFF
. | TRBJ2-5 | 15 | TRBV4-1 | . | TGCGCCAGCAGCCAAGAAAGACAGATACAAGAGACCCAGTACTTC | CASSQERQIQETQYF
. | TRBJ1-2 | 15 | TRBV6-5 | TRBD1 | TGTGCCAGCAGTTACCAACAGGGGAGAGGCTATGGCTACACCTTC | CASSYQQGRGYGYTF
. | TRBJ2-5 | 17 | TRBV4-2 | . | TGTGCCAGCAGCCAGGTAAGCCTCTCAACGGGAAAAGAGACCCAGTACTTC | CASSQVSLSTGKETQYF
. | TRBJ2-7 | 16 | TRBV5-1 | . | TGCGCCAGCAGCTTGAGCGGCGGGGTTGCATACTACGAGCAGTACTTC | CASSLSGGVAYYEQYF
. | TRBJ1-1 | 13 | TRBV29-1 | TRBD1 | TGCAGCGTTCGGACAGGGACAAACACTGAAGCTTTCTTT | CSVRTGTNTEAFF
. | TRBJ2-3 | 15 | TRBV30 | . | TGTGCCTGGAGTGTATTGACCGCGGCCACAGATACGCAGTATTTT | CAWSVLTAATDTQYF
. | TRBJ2-7 | 15 | TRBV28 | . | TGTGCCAGCAGGGCCGACATCCAGAGCTCCTACGAGCAGTACTTC | CASRADIQSSYEQYF
. | TRBJ2-2 | 16 | TRBV3-1/TRBV3-2 | TRBD2 | TGTGCCAGCAGCCATAGCCTTGCGGGGGGCCCCGGGGAGCTGTTTTTT | CASSHSLAGGPGELFF
once | TRBJ1-5 | 17 | TRBV19 | . | TGTGCCAGTAGTATAGGGGGGGTAGGTGCTCTCTATCAGCCCCAGCATTTT | CASSIGGVGALYQPQHF
. | TRBJ2-1 | 22 | TRBV5-1 | TRBD2 | TGCGCCAGCAGCGCCCCCAGCGGGGGCGGCGAGCGTCCAGGGAGCTCCTACAATGAGCAGTTCTTC | CASSAPSGGGERPGSSYNEQFF
few | TRBJ2-5 | 15 | TRBV6-1 | TRBD1 | TGTGCCAGCAGTGAACGGGACAGGGGCTGGCAGACCCAGTACTTC | CASSERDRGWQTQYF